These T cell receptor beta chains were read from a single sample in a study of a mutant IDH1 vaccine in newly diagnosed glioma. These receptors are not linked to any known antigen. Some clones are missing from TCRdb's copy, which holds only in-frame ones; the method was immunoSEQ multiplex PCR. The sample includes about 54,000 clones, 80% to 85% of them seen just once. Sequenced here: PBMCs, sampled from a glioma patient whose treatment included an IDH1 peptide vaccine. These receptors were collected from a woman between 50 and 59 years old with glioma. Both conserved end residues are part of each CDR3. The order of the fields is V gene, clone size, D gene, J gene, CDR3 DNA, CDR3 protein. D genes are given only for firm matches. Clone size, where shown, is once, few, many, or a class for clones that have expanded.

V: TRBV9
size: .
D: TRBD2
J: TRBJ2-7
DNA: TGTGCCAGCAGCGCGCGGGGGGACCCCTACGAGCAGTACTTC
CDR3: CASSARGDPYEQYF

V: TRBV5-1
size: .
D: TRBD1
J: TRBJ2-3
DNA: TGCGCCAGCAGCCTCACAGGGGGATCTAGCACAGATACGCAGTATTTT
CDR3: CASSLTGGSSTDTQYF

V: TRBV10-2
size: .
D: .
J: TRBJ2-2
DNA: TGCGCCAGCAGTGAGTCGAAGTCCGGGGAGCTGTTTTTT
CDR3: CASSESKSGELFF

V: TRBV6-5
size: .
D: .
J: TRBJ1-1
DNA: TGTGCCAGCAGTAACGGACTGTCCATGAACACTGAAGCTTTCTTT
CDR3: CASSNGLSMNTEAFF

V: TRBV7-2
size: .
D: TRBD2
J: TRBJ2-7
DNA: TGTGCCAGCAGCCAACGGACTAGCGGGGGAACGTACGAGCAGTACTTC
CDR3: CASSQRTSGGTYEQYF

V: TRBV6-6
size: .
D: TRBD1
J: TRBJ1-1
DNA: TGTGCCGGCAGGGGGGCAGACACTGAAGCTTTCTTT
CDR3: CAGRGADTEAFF

V: TRBV5-4
size: .
D: .
J: TRBJ1-1
DNA: TGTGCCAGCAGCTTGGGGGCATCGCAAGGGACTGAAGCTTTCTTT
CDR3: CASSLGASQGTEAFF

V: TRBV5-6
size: .
D: .
J: TRBJ1-1
DNA: TGTGCCAGCAGCTTGGGGGCAGCCACTGAAGCTTTCTTT
CDR3: CASSLGAATEAFF

V: TRBV19
size: .
D: TRBD1
J: TRBJ1-5
DNA: TGTGCCAGTAGTGGGACAGGAAAAATTCAGCCCCAGCATTTT
CDR3: CASSGTGKIQPQHF

V: TRBV5-1
size: .
D: TRBD1
J: TRBJ1-2
DNA: TGCGCCAGCAGATGGGGAACAGGGGCCGACTATGGCTACACCTTC
CDR3: CASRWGTGADYGYTF

V: TRBV20-1
size: few
D: .
J: TRBJ2-7
DNA: TGCAGTGCCCTCCCCGGGGACGAGCAGTACTTC
CDR3: CSALPGDEQYF

V: TRBV5-4
size: once
D: .
J: TRBJ2-5
DNA: TGTGCCAGCAGCTTGTATTGGGGGTTGGGGGAGACCCAGTACTTC
CDR3: CASSLYWGLGETQYF

V: TRBV4-3
size: .
D: .
J: TRBJ2-7
DNA: TGCGCCAGCAGCCAAGGAAACCGGGGCTACGAGCAGTACTTC
CDR3: CASSQGNRGYEQYF

V: TRBV9
size: few
D: .
J: TRBJ2-7
DNA: TGTGCCAGCTCCCAAGGGGGCGAGCAGTACTTC
CDR3: CASSQGGEQYF

V: TRBV18
size: .
D: .
J: TRBJ1-2
DNA: TGTGCCAGCTCACCCCTCCGGAACTATGGCTACACCTTC
CDR3: CASSPLRNYGYTF

V: TRBV9
size: .
D: .
J: TRBJ2-2
DNA: TGTGCCAGCAGCGTAGAGCAGGGTTCCGGGGAGCTGTTTTTT
CDR3: CASSVEQGSGELFF

V: TRBV4-1
size: .
D: TRBD1
J: TRBJ1-4
DNA: TGCGCCAGCAGCCGCGAGACAGGGTCTAATGAAAAACTGTTTTTT
CDR3: CASSRETGSNEKLFF

V: TRBV5-1
size: .
D: .
J: TRBJ2-3
DNA: TGCGCCAGCAGCCTGCCCGAGGGTGCAGATACGCAGTATTTT
CDR3: CASSLPEGADTQYF

V: TRBV5-8
size: once
D: .
J: TRBJ1-2
DNA: TGTGCCAGCAGCAAGACAGTTAACTATGGCTACACCTTC
CDR3: CASSKTVNYGYTF

V: TRBV2
size: .
D: TRBD1
J: TRBJ2-1
DNA: TGTGCCAGCAGCCGCGGGACAGGGGACTACAATGAGCAGTTCTTC
CDR3: CASSRGTGDYNEQFF

V: TRBV4-2
size: .
D: TRBD1
J: TRBJ2-2
DNA: TGTGCCAGCAGCCGGAACAGGGGGCTTAACACCGGGGAGCTGTTTTTT
CDR3: CASSRNRGLNTGELFF

V: TRBV19
size: .
D: .
J: TRBJ1-5
DNA: TGTGCCAGTAGTATAGCGGGGGATCAAAGCAATCAGCCCCAGCATTTT
CDR3: CASSIAGDQSNQPQHF

V: TRBV7-2
size: .
D: TRBD1
J: TRBJ1-6
DNA: TGTGCCAGCAGCTTTAGACAGGGGTTGGATTCACCCCTCCACTTT
CDR3: CASSFRQGLDSPLHF

V: TRBV6-1
size: .
D: .
J: TRBJ2-4
DNA: TGTGCCAGCAGCGCAGGTCCTGGTGCCAAAAACATTCAGTACTTC
CDR3: CASSAGPGAKNIQYF

V: TRBV28
size: .
D: .
J: TRBJ1-1
DNA: TGTGCCAGCAGTCCTCGTTATGAAGCTTTCTTT
CDR3: CASSPRYEAFF

V: TRBV6-6
size: .
D: TRBD2
J: TRBJ2-3
DNA: TGTGCCAGTAGGTCGCTAGCGGGGGCGGATACGCAGTATTTT
CDR3: CASRSLAGADTQYF

V: TRBV19
size: .
D: .
J: TRBJ1-1
DNA: TGTGCCAGTAGTATAGCAACCGGTCGGGGTACTGAAGCTTTCTTT
CDR3: CASSIATGRGTEAFF

V: TRBV9
size: .
D: .
J: TRBJ2-7
DNA: TGTGCCAGCAGCCCTGGGACGTGGGAGCAGTACTTC
CDR3: CASSPGTWEQYF

V: TRBV2
size: .
D: TRBD1
J: TRBJ1-1
DNA: TGTGCCAGCAGACCCGGGACAGGGGACACTGAAGCTTTCTTT
CDR3: CASRPGTGDTEAFF

V: TRBV6-6
size: .
D: .
J: TRBJ2-7
DNA: TGTGCCAGCAGCTTGGAGGTAGGGGAGCAGTACTTC
CDR3: CASSLEVGEQYF

V: TRBV19
size: .
D: .
J: TRBJ2-7
DNA: TGTGCCAGTAGTATTGGGGGGACGGCCTACTACGAGCAGTACTTC
CDR3: CASSIGGTAYYEQYF

V: TRBV5-6
size: .
D: .
J: TRBJ2-7
DNA: TGTGCCAGCAGCTTGGTAGGGTACGAGCAGTACTTC
CDR3: CASSLVGYEQYF

V: TRBV5-8
size: .
D: .
J: TRBJ1-6
DNA: TGTGCCAGCAGGCTACTCAGGGCCAGCTCCTATAATTCACCCCTCCACTTT
CDR3: CASRLLRASSYNSPLHF

V: TRBV28
size: .
D: TRBD1
J: TRBJ1-1
DNA: TGTGCCAGCAGTTCAGGGACAGGGGGCTGGACTGAAGCTTTCTTT
CDR3: CASSSGTGGWTEAFF

V: TRBV2
size: .
D: .
J: TRBJ2-5
DNA: TGTGCCAGCATTGTCCACCTCGGGGAGACCCAGTACTTC
CDR3: CASIVHLGETQYF

V: TRBV2
size: .
D: TRBD1
J: TRBJ1-4
DNA: TGTGCCAGCAGAGATACAGGGGGCGCATATGAAAAACTGTTTTTT
CDR3: CASRDTGGAYEKLFF

V: TRBV7-9
size: .
D: .
J: TRBJ1-2
DNA: TGTGCCAGCAGCCAGACCACGGGGCAGCGCAACTATGGCTACACCTTC
CDR3: CASSQTTGQRNYGYTF

V: TRBV4-3
size: .
D: TRBD2
J: TRBJ2-3
DNA: TGCGCCAGCAGCGCCAGCCCTAGCGGGGGGCCACCTAAGCAGTATTTT
CDR3: CASSASPSGGPPKQYF

V: TRBV7-2
size: .
D: .
J: TRBJ1-4
DNA: TGTGCCAGCAGCGTAGTAGGGGGGACGAATGAAAAACTGTTTTTT
CDR3: CASSVVGGTNEKLFF

V: TRBV9
size: .
D: .
J: TRBJ1-1
DNA: TGTGCCAGCACCCTGGACCCGCTTCCGGGCACTGAAGCTTTCTTT
CDR3: CASTLDPLPGTEAFF

V: TRBV6-1
size: .
D: .
J: TRBJ1-2
DNA: TGTGCCAGCAGTGGTTTGCAGGGCTATGGCTACACCTTC
CDR3: CASSGLQGYGYTF

V: TRBV6-1
size: .
D: .
J: TRBJ2-7
DNA: TGTGCCAGCAGTGAAGCGCTTCAGCAGTACTTC
CDR3: CASSEALQQYF

V: TRBV4-1
size: .
D: .
J: TRBJ2-3
DNA: TGCGCCAGCAGCCTGGGGGGGCAGGCAGATACGCAGTATTTT
CDR3: CASSLGGQADTQYF

V: TRBV7-9
size: once
D: .
J: TRBJ2-5
DNA: TGTGCCAGCAGCTTAGCGGTAGGGCAAGAGACCCAGTACTTC
CDR3: CASSLAVGQETQYF

V: TRBV7-6
size: .
D: .
J: TRBJ1-5
DNA: TGTGCCAGCAGCTTGGAGGGTGGGCTCCCTAATCAGCCCCAGCATTTT
CDR3: CASSLEGGLPNQPQHF